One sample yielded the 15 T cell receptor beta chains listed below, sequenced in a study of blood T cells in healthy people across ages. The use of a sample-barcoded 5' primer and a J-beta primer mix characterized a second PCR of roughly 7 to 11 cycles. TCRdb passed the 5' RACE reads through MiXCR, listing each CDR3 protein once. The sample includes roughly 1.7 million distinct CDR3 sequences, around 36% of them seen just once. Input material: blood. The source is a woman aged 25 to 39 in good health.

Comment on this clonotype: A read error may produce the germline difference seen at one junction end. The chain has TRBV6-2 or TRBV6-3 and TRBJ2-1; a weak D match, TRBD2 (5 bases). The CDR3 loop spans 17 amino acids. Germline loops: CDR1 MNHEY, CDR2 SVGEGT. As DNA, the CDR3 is TGTGCCAGCAGTTACTCGATCAGCGGAACTTCCTACAATGAACAGTTCTTC. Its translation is CASSYSISGTSYNEQFF.

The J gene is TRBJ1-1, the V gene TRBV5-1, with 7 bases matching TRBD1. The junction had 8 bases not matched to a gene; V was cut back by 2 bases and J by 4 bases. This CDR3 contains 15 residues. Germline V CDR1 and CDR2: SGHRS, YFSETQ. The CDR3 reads CASSLGDRAGTEAFF. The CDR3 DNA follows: TGCGCCAGCAGCTTAGGAGACAGGGCTGGCACTGAAGCTTTCTTT.

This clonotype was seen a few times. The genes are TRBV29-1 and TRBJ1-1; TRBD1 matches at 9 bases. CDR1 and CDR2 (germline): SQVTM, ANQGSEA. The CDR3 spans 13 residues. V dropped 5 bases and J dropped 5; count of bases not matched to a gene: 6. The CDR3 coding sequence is TGCAGCGTTTGGACAGGGGTTGGTACTGAAGCTTTCTTT. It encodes CSVWTGVGTEAFF. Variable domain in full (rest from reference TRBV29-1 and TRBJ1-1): SAVISQKPSRDICQRGTSLTIQCQVDSQVTMMFWYRQQPGQSLTLIATANQGSEATYESGFVIDKFPISRPNLTFSTLTVSNMSPEDSSIYLCSVWTGVGTEAFFGQGTRLTVV.

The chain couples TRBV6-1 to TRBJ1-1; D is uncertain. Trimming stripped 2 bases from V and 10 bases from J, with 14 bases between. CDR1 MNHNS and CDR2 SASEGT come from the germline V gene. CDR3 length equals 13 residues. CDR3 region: CASSENGLEGAFF. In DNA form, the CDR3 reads TGTGCCAGCAGTGAAAATGGTTTAGAAGGAGCTTTCTTT.

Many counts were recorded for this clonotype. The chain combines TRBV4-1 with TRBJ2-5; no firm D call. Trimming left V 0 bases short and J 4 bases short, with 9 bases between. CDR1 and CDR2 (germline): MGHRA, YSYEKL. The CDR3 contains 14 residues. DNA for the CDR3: TGCGCCAGCAGCCAAGATCCGAGATTAGAGACCCAGTACTTC. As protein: CASSQDPRLETQYF.

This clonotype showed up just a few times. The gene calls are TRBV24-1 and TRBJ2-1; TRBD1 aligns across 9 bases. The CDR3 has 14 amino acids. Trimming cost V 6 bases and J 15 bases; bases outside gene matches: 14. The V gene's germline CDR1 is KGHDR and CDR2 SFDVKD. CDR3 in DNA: TGTGCCACCAGTAGGCGGGACAGGGCATATCAACGGTTCTTC. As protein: CATSRRDRAYQRFF.

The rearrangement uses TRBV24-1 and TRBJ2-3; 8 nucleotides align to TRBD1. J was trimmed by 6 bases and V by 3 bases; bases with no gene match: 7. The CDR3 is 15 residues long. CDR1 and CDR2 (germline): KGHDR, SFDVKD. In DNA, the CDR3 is TGTGCCACCAGTGATCAACAGGGGGAGGCGGATACGCAGTATTTT. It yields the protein CATSDQQGEADTQYF.

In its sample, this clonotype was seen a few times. CDR3 DNA sequence: TGTGCCAGCAGCGTAGGAGGGCGGGAGAACACTGAAGCTTTCTTT. This sequence encodes CASSVGGRENTEAFF. V and J are TRBV9 and TRBJ1-1; no definite D call. Trimming pared 0 bases from V and 1 base from J, leaving 10 bases between. Per germline, CDR1 SGDLS and CDR2 YYNGEE. This CDR3 comprises 15 residues.

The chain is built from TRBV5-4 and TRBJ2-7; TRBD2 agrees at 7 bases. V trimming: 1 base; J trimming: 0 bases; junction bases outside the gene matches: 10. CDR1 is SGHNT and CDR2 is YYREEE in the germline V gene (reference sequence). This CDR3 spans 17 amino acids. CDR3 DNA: TGTGCCAGCAGCTTGAGGCCGGGAGGCAGGGACTCCTACGAGCAGTACTTC. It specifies CASSLRPGGRDSYEQYF. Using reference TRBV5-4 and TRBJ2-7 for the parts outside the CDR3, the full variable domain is ETGVTQSPTHLIKTRGQQVTLRCSSQSGHNTVSWYQQALGQGPQFIFQYYREEENGRGNFPPRFSGLQFPNYSSELNVNALELDDSALYLCASSLRPGGRDSYEQYFGPGTRLTVT.

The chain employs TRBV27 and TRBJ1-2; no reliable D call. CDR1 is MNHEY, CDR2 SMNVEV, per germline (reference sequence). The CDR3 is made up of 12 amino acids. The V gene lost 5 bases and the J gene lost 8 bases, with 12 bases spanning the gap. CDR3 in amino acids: CASSMGSSGYTF. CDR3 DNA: TGTGCCAGCAGTATGGGGAGCTCAGGCTACACCTTC.

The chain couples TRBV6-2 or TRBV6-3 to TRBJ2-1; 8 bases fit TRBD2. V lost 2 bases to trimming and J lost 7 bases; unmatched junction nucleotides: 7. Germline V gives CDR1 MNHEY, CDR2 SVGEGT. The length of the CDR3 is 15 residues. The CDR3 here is CASSYGRVAGNEQFF. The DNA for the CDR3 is TGTGCCAGCAGTTACGGGAGGGTAGCGGGAAATGAGCAGTTCTTC.

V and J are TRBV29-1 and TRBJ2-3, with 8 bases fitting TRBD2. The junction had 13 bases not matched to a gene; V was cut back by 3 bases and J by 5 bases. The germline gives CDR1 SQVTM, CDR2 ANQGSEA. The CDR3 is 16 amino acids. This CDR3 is CSVEGLWGGGQDTQYF. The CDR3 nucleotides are TGCAGCGTTGAGGGACTTTGGGGCGGGGGGCAAGATACGCAGTATTTT.

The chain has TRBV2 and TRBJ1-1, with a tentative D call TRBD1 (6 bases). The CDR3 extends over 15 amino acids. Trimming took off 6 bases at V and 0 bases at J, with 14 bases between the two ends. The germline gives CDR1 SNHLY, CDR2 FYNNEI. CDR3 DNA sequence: TGTGCCAGCAGAATCCGGGGGCACATGAACACTGAAGCTTTCTTT. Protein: CASRIRGHMNTEAFF. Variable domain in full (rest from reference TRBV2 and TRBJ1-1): EPEVTQTPSHQVTQMGQEVILRCVPISNHLYFYWYRQILGQKVEFLVSFYNNEISEKSEIFDDQFSVERPDGSNFTLKIRSTKLEDSAMYFCASRIRGHMNTEAFFGQGTRLTVV.

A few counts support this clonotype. This chain's CDR3 is CASSPERYTQYF. The CDR3 bases are TGTGCCAGCTCCCCGGAGCGGTATACGCAGTATTTT. V and J are TRBV18 and TRBJ2-3; TRBD2 might be the D (5 bases). CDR1 and CDR2 from the germline V gene are KGHSH and LQKENI. CDR3 length: 12 amino acids. V was clipped by 6 bases and J by 7 bases, with 11 bases between them.

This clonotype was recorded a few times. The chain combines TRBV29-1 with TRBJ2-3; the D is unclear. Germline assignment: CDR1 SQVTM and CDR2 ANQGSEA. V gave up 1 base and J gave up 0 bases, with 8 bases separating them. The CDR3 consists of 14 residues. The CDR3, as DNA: TGCAGCGTTGAAGGCAGCAAGAGCACAGATACGCAGTATTTT. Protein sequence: CSVEGSKSTDTQYF.